Described below is a single T cell receptor beta chain sequence and its context. There are 15 residues in the CDR3. Germline CDR1 is SGDLS and CDR2 is YYNGEE. V lost 0 bases to trimming and J lost 4 bases; unmatched junction nucleotides: 4. This entry comes from a study of T cell changes during pregnancy in multiple sclerosis. Sequenced by immunoSEQ multiplex PCR; TCRdb stores in-frame clones only, minus some. The table has about 61,000 clones, 93% seen once. The specimen was CD8+ T cells from peripheral blood mononuclear cells, collected in the third trimester of pregnancy. The sequence was collected from a female donor with multiple sclerosis, enrolled in a pregnancy study. The genes are TRBV9 and TRBJ2-1, with 7 bases aligning to TRBD2. In DNA, the CDR3 is TGTGCCAGCAGCGTAGGAGCGGGGAAGTACAATGAGCAGTTCTTC. This codes for CASSVGAGKYNEQFF.